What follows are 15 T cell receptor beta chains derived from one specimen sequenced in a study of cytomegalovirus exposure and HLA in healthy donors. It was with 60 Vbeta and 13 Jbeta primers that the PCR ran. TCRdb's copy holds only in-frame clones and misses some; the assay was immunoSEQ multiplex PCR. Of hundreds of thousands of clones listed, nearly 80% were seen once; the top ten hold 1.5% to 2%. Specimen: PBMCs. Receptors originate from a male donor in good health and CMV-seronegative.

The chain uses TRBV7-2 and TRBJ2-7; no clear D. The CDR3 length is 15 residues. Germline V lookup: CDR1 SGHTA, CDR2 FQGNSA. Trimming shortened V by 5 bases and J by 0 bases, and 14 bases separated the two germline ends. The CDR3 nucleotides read TGTGCCAGCAGCCTAGACCGAGCGCGCTCCTACGAGCAGTACTTC. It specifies CASSLDRARSYEQYF.

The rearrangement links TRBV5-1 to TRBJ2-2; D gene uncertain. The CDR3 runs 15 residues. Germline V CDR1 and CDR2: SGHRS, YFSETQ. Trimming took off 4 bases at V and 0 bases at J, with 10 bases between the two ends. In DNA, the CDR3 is TGCGCCAGCAGCCTCCTGACTCCGAACACCGGGGAGCTGTTTTTT. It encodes CASSLLTPNTGELFF.

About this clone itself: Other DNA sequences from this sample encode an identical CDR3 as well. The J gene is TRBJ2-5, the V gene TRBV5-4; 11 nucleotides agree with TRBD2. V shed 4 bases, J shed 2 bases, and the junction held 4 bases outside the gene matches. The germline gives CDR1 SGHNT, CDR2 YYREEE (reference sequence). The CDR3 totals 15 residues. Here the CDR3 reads CASSPGTSGQETQYF. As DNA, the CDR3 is TGTGCCAGCAGCCCCGGGACTAGCGGACAAGAGACCCAGTACTTC.

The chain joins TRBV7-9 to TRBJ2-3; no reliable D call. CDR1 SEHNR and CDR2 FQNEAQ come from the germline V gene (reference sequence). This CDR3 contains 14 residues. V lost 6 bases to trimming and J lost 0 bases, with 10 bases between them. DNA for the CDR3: TGTGCCAGCAGTACCACCCGGAGCACAGATACGCAGTATTTT. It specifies CASSTTRSTDTQYF.

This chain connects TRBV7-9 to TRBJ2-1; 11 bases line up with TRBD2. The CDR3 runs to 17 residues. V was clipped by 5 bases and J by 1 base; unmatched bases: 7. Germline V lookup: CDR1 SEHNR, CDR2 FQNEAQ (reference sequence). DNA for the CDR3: TGTGCCAGCAGCACCACCCTAGCGGGAGGATCCTACAATGAGCAGTTCTTC. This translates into CASSTTLAGGSYNEQFF.

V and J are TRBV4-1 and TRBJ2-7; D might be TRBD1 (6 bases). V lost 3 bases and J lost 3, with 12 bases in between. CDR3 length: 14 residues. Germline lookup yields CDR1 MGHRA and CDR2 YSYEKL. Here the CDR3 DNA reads TGCGCCAGCAGCCAGGGCAGGGGCGGCTACGAGCAGTACTTC. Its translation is CASSQGRGGYEQYF.

DNA for the CDR3: TGTGCCAGCTCACCCTCTAGCGGGTTCACAGATACGCAGTATTTT. The encoded protein is CASSPSSGFTDTQYF. The V and J genes are TRBV18 and TRBJ2-3; 8 bases are shared with TRBD2. The CDR3 consists of 15 residues. The germline CDR1 and CDR2 sequences are KGHSH and LQKENI. After removal of 3 bases from V and 2 bases from J, the junction contained 4 bases not matched to a gene.

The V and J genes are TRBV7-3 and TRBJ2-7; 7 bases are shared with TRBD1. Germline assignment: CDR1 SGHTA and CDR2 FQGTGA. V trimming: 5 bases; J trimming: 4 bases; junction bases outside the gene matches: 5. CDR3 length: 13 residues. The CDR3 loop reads CASSATGFYEQYF. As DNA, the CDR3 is TGTGCCAGCAGCGCGACAGGGTTTTACGAGCAGTACTTC.

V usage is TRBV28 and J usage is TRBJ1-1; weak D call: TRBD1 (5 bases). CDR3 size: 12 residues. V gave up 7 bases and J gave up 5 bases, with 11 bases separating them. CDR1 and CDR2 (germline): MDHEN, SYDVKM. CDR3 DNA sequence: TGTGCCAGCACAATATCAGGGACTGAAGCTTTCTTT. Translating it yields CASTISGTEAFF.

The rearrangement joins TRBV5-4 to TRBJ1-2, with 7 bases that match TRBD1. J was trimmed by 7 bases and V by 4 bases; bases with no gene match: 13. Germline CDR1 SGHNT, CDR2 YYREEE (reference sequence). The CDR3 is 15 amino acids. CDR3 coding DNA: TGTGCCAGCAGCCGCGAGAGAGGGGGCGCCGGTGGCTACACCTTC. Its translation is CASSRERGGAGGYTF.

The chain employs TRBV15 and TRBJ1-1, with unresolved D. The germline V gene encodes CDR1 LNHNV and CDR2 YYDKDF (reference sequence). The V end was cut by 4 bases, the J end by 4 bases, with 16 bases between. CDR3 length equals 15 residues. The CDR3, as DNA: TGTGCCACCAGCAACCCCTTGGCCGGAGGCACTGAAGCTTTCTTT. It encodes CATSNPLAGGTEAFF.

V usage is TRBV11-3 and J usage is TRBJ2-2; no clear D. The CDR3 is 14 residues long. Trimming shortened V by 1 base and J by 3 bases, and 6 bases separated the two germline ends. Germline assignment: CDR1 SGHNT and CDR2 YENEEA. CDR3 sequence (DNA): TGTGCCAGCAGCTTAGTCCGCGACACCGGGGAGCTGTTTTTT. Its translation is CASSLVRDTGELFF.

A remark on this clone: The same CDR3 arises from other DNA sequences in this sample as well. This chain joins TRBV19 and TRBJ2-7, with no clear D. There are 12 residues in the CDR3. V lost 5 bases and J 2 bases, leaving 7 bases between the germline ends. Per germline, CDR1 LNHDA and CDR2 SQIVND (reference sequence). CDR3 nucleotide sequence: TGTGCCAGTAGTGGCAGAACCTACGAGCAGTACTTC. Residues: CASSGRTYEQYF.

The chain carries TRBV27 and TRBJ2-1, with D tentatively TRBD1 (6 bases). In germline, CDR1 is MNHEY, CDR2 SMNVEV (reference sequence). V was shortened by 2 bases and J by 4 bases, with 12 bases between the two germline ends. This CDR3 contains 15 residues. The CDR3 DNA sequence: TGTGCCAGCAGTTTAACAGGGCCACGGTACAATGAGCAGTTCTTC. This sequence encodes CASSLTGPRYNEQFF.

CDR3 bases: TGTGCCAGCAGCCCCCAGATTAGCGGGAACACTGAAGCTTTCTTT. This gives the protein CASSPQISGNTEAFF. V gene TRBV7-6 combines with J gene TRBJ1-1; D is unclear. Germline CDR1 reads SGHVS; CDR2 reads FNYEAQ. Trimming took 5 bases from V and 1 from J, leaving 14 bases between them. The CDR3 contains 15 residues. The full variable domain, in which reference TRBV7-6 and TRBJ1-1 provide the parts outside the CDR3, is GAGVSQSPRYKVTKRGQDVALRCDPISGHVSLYWYRQALGQGPEFLTYFNYEAQQDKSGLPNDRFSAERPEGSISTLTIQRTEQRDSAMYRCASSPQISGNTEAFFGQGTRLTVV.